Below are 12 T cell receptor beta chains sequenced from a single sample in a study of cytomegalovirus exposure and HLA in healthy donors. Primers: 60 Vbeta forward and 13 Jbeta reverse. Only in-frame clones appear in the TCRdb table, and some are missing; sequencing was by immunoSEQ multiplex PCR. This table holds around 140,000 clones, approximately 90% found once. The specimen sequenced was PBMCs. The source is a woman under 40 in good health and CMV-seronegative.

The J gene is TRBJ1-1, the V gene TRBV6-5; D possibly corresponds to TRBD1 (5 bases). The V gene's germline CDR1 is MNHEY and CDR2 SVGAGI. This CDR3 is built from 15 residues. V dropped 0 bases and J dropped 7 bases, with 15 bases sitting between them. The DNA of the CDR3 is TGTGCCAGCAGTTACTCGACCGTCGACAGAGGTGAAGCTTTCTTT. It is translated as CASSYSTVDRGEAFF.

The DNA of the CDR3 is TGTGCCAGCAGACAGGGGGCTAGTTACGAGCAGTACTTC. Its protein product is CASRQGASYEQYF. The chain recombines TRBV5-4 with TRBJ2-5, with TRBD1 identical over 9 bases. TRBJ2-7 matches the DNA end more closely, so the J call is doubtful. This CDR3 has 13 residues. Germline values: CDR1 SGHNT, CDR2 YYREEE (reference sequence).

This clone was observed a single time. V is TRBV13 and J is TRBJ2-5; 8 bases match TRBD2. The germline CDR1 and CDR2 sequences are PRHDT and FYEKMQ (reference sequence). The length of the CDR3 is 14 residues. V lost 1 base and J lost 2; bases outside the gene matches: 0. CDR3 nucleotide sequence: TGTGCCAGCAGCTTAGAGCGGGGGCAAGAGACCCAGTACTTC. It is translated as CASSLERGQETQYF.

The genes are TRBV7-3 and TRBJ2-3; 9 bases are a match to TRBD2. The CDR3 contains 16 residues. The germline CDR1 and CDR2 sequences are SGHTA and FQGTGA. Trimming took 2 bases from V and 4 from J; bases not matched to a gene: 7. The CDR3 sequence is CASSLAGGQGADTQYF. CDR3 bases: TGTGCCAGCAGCTTAGCGGGGGGGCAGGGGGCAGATACGCAGTATTTT.

The rearrangement joins TRBV5-1 to TRBJ1-2; D may be TRBD1 (6 bases). Germline V CDR1 and CDR2: SGHRS, YFSETQ. Trimming removed 0 bases from V and 5 bases from J, with 14 bases in between. CDR3 length: 15 residues. The DNA for the CDR3 is TGCGCCAGCAGCTTGGACGGTGGGGGCTCTTATGGCTACACCTTC. Its translation: CASSLDGGGSYGYTF.

The chain recombines TRBV4-1 with TRBJ1-4, with D perhaps matching TRBD1 (5 bases). Germline-derived CDR1 and CDR2 are MGHRA and YSYEKL. The CDR3 has 16 residues. V lost 0 bases and J 7 bases, leaving 15 bases between the germline ends. The DNA of the CDR3 is TGCGCCAGCAGCCAAGAAGTCGTTGGGGGGGGTGAAAAACTGTTTTTT. It translates to CASSQEVVGGGEKLFF.

CDR3 coding DNA: TGTGCCAGCAGCTTTTGGGGTAGCGGGTGGGCTGAGACCCAGTACTTC. It is translated as CASSFWGSGWAETQYF. The chain recombines TRBV5-6 with TRBJ2-5; TRBD2 matches at 7 bases. With V trimmed by 2 bases and J by 5 bases, 12 bases remained unmatched. Germline V CDR1 and CDR2: SGHDT, YYEEEE. The CDR3 totals 16 residues.

The chain uses TRBV27 and TRBJ2-7; 9 positions agree with TRBD1. This CDR3 has 15 amino acids. V dropped 6 bases and J dropped 4; count of bases not matched to a gene: 10. CDR1 and CDR2 (germline): MNHEY, SMNVEV (reference sequence). CDR3 DNA: TGTGCCAGCAGGCAGACGGGACAGGGAATTTACGAGCAGTACTTC. Translated, it gives CASRQTGQGIYEQYF.

In this sample, this clone turned up once. V and J are TRBV5-8 and TRBJ2-7; D might be TRBD2 (6 bases). The germline V gene encodes CDR1 SGHTS and CDR2 YDEGEE. Deletions cut 3 bases from V and 2 bases from J, with 12 bases between. This CDR3 has 14 residues. The DNA of the CDR3 is TGTGCCAGCAGCTCGCGGGGAGGCCCCTACGAGCAGTACTTC. Translating it yields CASSSRGGPYEQYF.

The chain recombines TRBV28 with TRBJ2-7; TRBD2 aligns across 13 bases. V lost 1 base, J lost 2 bases, and 2 bases stayed unmatched. Looked up from germline, CDR1 is MDHEN and CDR2 is SYDVKM. CDR3 length: 16 amino acids. The CDR3 region is CASSLFGTSGTYEQYF. CDR3 DNA sequence: TGTGCCAGCAGTTTATTCGGGACTAGCGGGACCTACGAGCAGTACTTC. The whole variable domain, filled in from reference TRBV28 and TRBJ2-7, reads DVKVTQSSRYLVKRTGEKVFLECVQDMDHENMFWYRQDPGLGLRLIYFSYDVKMKEKGDIPEGYSVSREKKERFSLILESASTNQTSMYLCASSLFGTSGTYEQYFGPGTRLTVT.

The V and J genes are TRBV10-3 and TRBJ2-7; D not certain. The CDR3 runs to 13 residues. V was cut by 3 bases and J by 2 bases, with 8 bases left in between. Per the germline V gene, CDR1 is ENHRY and CDR2 is SYGVKD. The CDR3 spells CAISDGQTYEQYF. CDR3 DNA sequence: TGTGCCATCAGTGATGGGCAGACCTACGAGCAGTACTTC.

This clone occurred once. This sequence joins TRBV15 and TRBJ1-4, with D tentatively TRBD1 (6 bases). V was pared by 5 bases and J by 3 bases, with 16 bases between. This CDR3 spans 16 amino acids. Germline values: CDR1 LNHNV, CDR2 YYDKDF (reference sequence). This chain's CDR3 is CATSPRPQGPNEKLFF. In DNA, the CDR3 is TGTGCCACCAGCCCACGACCTCAGGGGCCTAATGAAAAACTGTTTTTT.